The next 26 T cell receptor beta chains were all read from a single sample in a study of shared clonotypes between healthy human individuals. Profiled with immunoSEQ multiplex PCR; TCRdb holds only in-frame clones, not every one. This table holds 550,000 to 700,000 clones, roughly 72% found once. Sample: memory CD4+ T cells sorted from blood. As to subset: CD45RA-negative fraction. Receptors were obtained from a woman aged 25-40 years in good health.

The rearrangement joins TRBV5-1 to TRBJ2-1, with 14 nucleotides matching TRBD2. CDR3 length equals 14 residues. The V segment lost 3 bases and the J segment 12 bases; nucleotides outside the gene matches: 5. Germline CDR1 and CDR2: SGHRS and YFSETQ. CDR3 bases: TGCGCCAGCAGCTCGGGACTAGCGGGAGTAGGGCAGTTCTTC. Protein product: CASSSGLAGVGQFF. The full variable domain, in which reference TRBV5-1 and TRBJ2-1 provide the parts outside the CDR3, is KAGVTQTPRYLIKTRGQQVTLSCSPISGHRSVSWYQQTPGQGLQFLFEYFSETQRNKGNFPGRFSGRQFSNSRSEMNVSTLELGDSALYLCASSSGLAGVGQFFGPGTRLTVL.

This chain links TRBV2 with TRBJ1-1, with TRBD1 matching over 11 bases. The CDR3 has 17 residues. CDR1 and CDR2 from the germline V gene are SNHLY and FYNNEI. The junction had 21 bases not matched to a gene; V was cut back by 7 bases and J by 11 bases. The CDR3 coding sequence is TGTGCCAGCACACCCCCCCCTGGACAGGGGGCGAAGGTGGTCGCTTTCTTT. Translating gives CASTPPPGQGAKVVAFF.

This CDR3 reads CASSPGRNQETQYF. The CDR3 DNA reads as TGCGCCAGCAGCCCCGGACGGAACCAAGAGACCCAGTACTTC. The rearrangement joins TRBV5-1 to TRBJ2-5; D is undetermined. V was shortened by 4 bases and J by 0 bases, with 10 bases between the two germline ends. The germline gives CDR1 SGHRS, CDR2 YFSETQ. The CDR3 contains 14 residues. The complete variable domain, with remaining parts taken from reference TRBV5-1 and TRBJ2-5, reads KAGVTQTPRYLIKTRGQQVTLSCSPISGHRSVSWYQQTPGQGLQFLFEYFSETQRNKGNFPGRFSGRQFSNSRSEMNVSTLELGDSALYLCASSPGRNQETQYFGPGTRLLVL.

V usage is TRBV20-1 and J usage is TRBJ2-1; D unresolved. V was clipped by 0 bases and J by 7 bases, with 1 base between them. Germline V gene sequence: CDR1 DFQATT, CDR2 SNEGSKA (reference sequence). The CDR3 extends over 10 amino acids. The CDR3 loop reads CSARENEQFF. The CDR3 region has the DNA TGCAGTGCTAGAGAAAATGAGCAGTTCTTC.

The V call is TRBV2, the J call TRBJ1-2; no reliable D call. V lost 6 bases to trimming and J lost 6 bases, with 11 bases between them. The CDR3 loop spans 12 amino acids. Looked up from germline, CDR1 is SNHLY and CDR2 is FYNNEI. The CDR3: CASRAQGHGYTF. In nucleotides, the CDR3 is TGTGCCAGCAGGGCTCAAGGGCATGGCTACACCTTC.

This clone was found a few times. This rearrangement joins TRBV2 to TRBJ1-4; TRBD1 aligns across 8 bases. The V gene end was trimmed by 6 bases and the J gene end by 7 bases; junction bases not matched to a gene: 16. The CDR3 covers 17 residues. Germline CDR1 reads SNHLY; CDR2 reads FYNNEI. CDR3 residues: CASRLGQGIGSGEKLFF. CDR3 nucleotide sequence: TGTGCCAGCAGACTTGGACAGGGCATAGGTAGCGGTGAAAAACTGTTTTTT.

The chain recombines TRBV6-6 with TRBJ2-3; D not certain. V was cut by 2 bases and J by 1 base, with 4 bases left in between. This CDR3 spans 13 amino acids. Per the germline V gene, CDR1 is MNHNY and CDR2 is SVGAGI (reference sequence). The CDR3 reads CASSYARTDTQYF. CDR3 coding DNA: TGTGCCAGCAGTTACGCTCGCACAGATACGCAGTATTTT.

V is TRBV9 and J is TRBJ1-2, with D maybe TRBD1 (6 bases). Germline-derived CDR1 and CDR2 are SGDLS and YYNGEE. The CDR3 consists of 16 residues. The germline V and J ends were trimmed by 3 bases and 4 bases, with 19 bases remaining between them. CDR3 sequence: CASSAEGREGGYGYTF. The CDR3 coding sequence is TGTGCCAGCAGCGCCGAGGGGAGGGAAGGGGGCTATGGCTACACCTTC.

This chain joins TRBV9 and TRBJ2-3, with 9 bases lining up with TRBD2. Germline CDR1 SGDLS, CDR2 YYNGEE. With V trimmed by 0 bases and J by 4 bases, 6 bases remained unmatched. CDR3 size: 16 residues. In nucleotides, the CDR3 is TGTGCCAGCAGCGTAGATAATAGCGGGAGCCCAGATACGCAGTATTTT. Protein: CASSVDNSGSPDTQYF.

The chain uses TRBV2 and TRBJ1-2, with TRBD1 as a possible D gene (5 bases). CDR3 length: 13 residues. The germline V and J ends were trimmed by 4 bases and 7 bases, with 13 bases remaining between them. CDR1 is SNHLY, CDR2 FYNNEI, per germline. For the CDR3, the DNA is TGTGCCAGCAGTGGGGGTTGGGGCGGTGGCTACACCTTC. It encodes CASSGGWGGGYTF.

The chain links TRBV5-6 to TRBJ1-1, with a weak D call TRBD1 (5 bases). Trimming cost V 0 bases and J 5 bases, with 14 bases left between them. This CDR3 is 15 amino acids long. Germline assignment: CDR1 SGHDT and CDR2 YYEEEE. CDR3 DNA sequence: TGTGCCAGCAGCTTGGTTTGGGCAGGGAGTACTGAAGCTTTCTTT. Translated, it gives CASSLVWAGSTEAFF.

The chain is built from TRBV5-1 and TRBJ2-7; TRBD1 agrees at 7 bases. The V and J ends lost 2 bases and 2 bases, in that order; junction bases with no gene match: 7. The CDR3 spans 15 residues. Germline assignment: CDR1 SGHRS and CDR2 YFSETQ. The CDR3 DNA is TGCGCCAGCAGCTTCCCCGACAGGGCAACCTACGAGCAGTACTTC. This sequence encodes CASSFPDRATYEQYF.

The gene calls are TRBV9 and TRBJ2-3; D is possibly TRBD2 (5 bases). This CDR3 has 16 amino acids. CDR1 SGDLS and CDR2 YYNGEE come from the germline V gene. V was pared by 1 base and J by 3 bases, with 15 bases between. The CDR3 sequence is CASSVRGLLGTDTQYF. The CDR3 DNA reads TGTGCCAGCAGCGTAAGAGGGTTGTTGGGAACAGATACGCAGTATTTT.

The CDR3 protein is CASSVSGAGGQETQYF. As DNA, the CDR3 is TGTGCCAGTAGTGTCTCAGGAGCGGGAGGTCAAGAGACCCAGTACTTC. V and J are TRBV19 and TRBJ2-5, with 9 bases lining up with TRBD2. With 5 bases clipped from V and 2 bases from J, the junction kept 9 bases outside the gene matches. CDR1 is LNHDA, CDR2 SQIVND, per germline (reference sequence). The CDR3 has 16 residues. Looking up the rest from reference TRBV19 and TRBJ2-5 gives the full variable domain: DGGITQSPKYLFRKEGQNVTLSCEQNLNHDAMYWYRQDPGQGLRLIYYSQIVNDFQKGDIAEGYSVSREKKESFPLTVTSAQKNPTAFYLCASSVSGAGGQETQYFGPGTRLLVL.

V usage is TRBV28 and J usage is TRBJ1-2; D remains unclear. V shed 7 bases and J shed 3 bases, with 15 bases lying between them. Germline-derived CDR1 and CDR2 are MDHEN and SYDVKM. CDR3 length: 14 residues. The CDR3 spells CASIPGGGYYGYTF. The DNA of the CDR3 is TGTGCCAGCATCCCCGGAGGAGGGTACTATGGCTACACCTTC.

A remark on this clone: This CDR3 is also generated by other DNA sequences in the sample. The rearrangement uses TRBV2 and TRBJ1-1; tentative D call: TRBD1 (6 bases). The ends were cut back, 5 bases at V and 1 base at J, with 8 bases in the middle. The CDR3 consists of 13 residues. Per the germline V gene, CDR1 is SNHLY and CDR2 is FYNNEI. As DNA, the CDR3 is TGTGCCAGCAGTAAAGGGGGGAACACTGAAGCTTTCTTT. Translation gives CASSKGGNTEAFF.

The V and J genes are TRBV5-4 and TRBJ1-4; D perhaps matches TRBD1 (6 bases). The germline CDR1 and CDR2 sequences are SGHNT and YYREEE (reference sequence). V was shortened by 1 base and J by 7 bases, with 11 bases between the two germline ends. This CDR3 region has 14 residues. This chain's CDR3 is CASSLSGASEKLFF. The CDR3, as DNA: TGTGCCAGCAGCTTGTCAGGGGCCAGTGAAAAACTGTTTTTT. The full variable domain, rest sourced from reference TRBV5-4 and TRBJ1-4, is ETGVTQSPTHLIKTRGQQVTLRCSSQSGHNTVSWYQQALGQGPQFIFQYYREEENGRGNFPPRFSGLQFPNYSSELNVNALELDDSALYLCASSLSGASEKLFFGSGTQLSVL.

This clone was observed a single time. This chain uses TRBV19 with TRBJ1-1; a possible D gene is TRBD1 (6 bases). This CDR3 contains 17 residues. The V end lost 7 bases, the J end lost 0 bases, and 21 bases lay between the germline ends. Germline V lookup: CDR1 LNHDA, CDR2 SQIVND (reference sequence). DNA for the CDR3: TGTGCCAGTAACAACCAGGGGACGTTCCGGTTGAACACTGAAGCTTTCTTT. Encoded protein: CASNNQGTFRLNTEAFF. The variable domain in full, completed from reference TRBV19 and TRBJ1-1, reads DGGITQSPKYLFRKEGQNVTLSCEQNLNHDAMYWYRQDPGQGLRLIYYSQIVNDFQKGDIAEGYSVSREKKESFPLTVTSAQKNPTAFYLCASNNQGTFRLNTEAFFGQGTRLTVV.

This clone occurred a few times. The DNA of the CDR3 is TGTGCCAGCAGTCCCCGGCGGGGGCAGGGGGATACGCAGTATTTT. This encodes CASSPRRGQGDTQYF. The genes are TRBV6-6 and TRBJ2-3; possible D gene TRBD2, 7 bases. The germline CDR1 and CDR2 sequences are MNHNY and SVGAGI (reference sequence). The CDR3 is made up of 15 amino acids. V gave up 5 bases and J gave up 6 bases, with 18 bases separating them.

V usage is TRBV2 and J usage is TRBJ1-5, with D hard to call. Trimming took off 4 bases at V and 5 bases at J, with 15 bases between the two ends. CDR1 is SNHLY and CDR2 is FYNNEI in the germline V gene. CDR3 length: 15 amino acids. CDR3 DNA sequence: TGTGCCAGCAGTGTATCGAGACAAGAAGATCAGCCCCAGCATTTT. Amino acids: CASSVSRQEDQPQHF.

The rearrangement uses TRBV6-5 and TRBJ2-1; D is undetermined. The CDR3 sequence is 11 residues long. V lost 2 bases and J lost 8, with 4 bases in between. The V gene's germline CDR1 is MNHEY and CDR2 SVGAGI. The CDR3 here is CASSYLDEQFF. CDR3 nucleotides: TGTGCCAGCAGTTACCTGGATGAGCAGTTCTTC.

The V and J genes are TRBV4-1 and TRBJ2-5; perhaps TRBD2 as D (6 bases). The CDR3 consists of 16 residues. Germline CDR1 is MGHRA and CDR2 is YSYEKL. V was cut by 1 base and J by 1 base, with 13 bases left in between. CDR3 loop: CASSQGEWDSQETQYF. Written as DNA, the CDR3 is TGCGCCAGCAGCCAAGGCGAATGGGACTCCCAAGAGACCCAGTACTTC.

This chain links TRBV10-3 with TRBJ1-1; TRBD1 might be the D (5 bases). Germline CDR1 is ENHRY and CDR2 is SYGVKD. The V end lost 7 bases, the J end lost 5 bases, and 17 bases lay between the germline ends. This CDR3 comprises 14 residues. In nucleotides, the CDR3 is TGTGCCATCACCCCCGGGCAGGGTCGGACTGAAGCTTTCTTT. This codes for CAITPGQGRTEAFF.

CDR3 region: CASSVDSDTQYF. CDR3 bases: TGTGCCAGCAGCGTAGACTCAGATACGCAGTATTTT. The chain uses TRBV9 and TRBJ2-3; D is unclear. The CDR3 is 12 amino acids. Per the germline V gene, CDR1 is SGDLS and CDR2 is YYNGEE. Trimming cost V 0 bases and J 4 bases, with 3 bases left between them.

Remarks on this clone: It is likely a read error: a sequence one base away is far more abundant. The V and J genes are TRBV4-1 and TRBJ2-2; D is unresolved. Germline CDR1 and CDR2: MGHRA and YSYEKL. The V gene lost 0 bases and the J gene lost 7 bases, with 12 bases spanning the gap. The CDR3 runs 15 residues. CDR3 nucleotide sequence: TGCGCCAGCAGCCAAGATCCACAGTTAGGCGGGGAGCTGTTTTTT. Translating it yields CASSQDPQLGGELFF.

Details on this clone: The same CDR3 is also encoded by other DNA sequences in this sample. V and J are TRBV27 and TRBJ2-3; 10 bases are a match to TRBD2. The germline V gene has CDR1 MNHEY and CDR2 SMNVEV (reference sequence). This CDR3 contains 15 residues. V shed 5 bases and J 0 bases; nucleotides not matched to a gene: 2. The CDR3 is CASSRTSGSTDTQYF. The CDR3 coding sequence is TGTGCCAGCAGTAGGACTAGCGGTAGCACAGATACGCAGTATTTT.